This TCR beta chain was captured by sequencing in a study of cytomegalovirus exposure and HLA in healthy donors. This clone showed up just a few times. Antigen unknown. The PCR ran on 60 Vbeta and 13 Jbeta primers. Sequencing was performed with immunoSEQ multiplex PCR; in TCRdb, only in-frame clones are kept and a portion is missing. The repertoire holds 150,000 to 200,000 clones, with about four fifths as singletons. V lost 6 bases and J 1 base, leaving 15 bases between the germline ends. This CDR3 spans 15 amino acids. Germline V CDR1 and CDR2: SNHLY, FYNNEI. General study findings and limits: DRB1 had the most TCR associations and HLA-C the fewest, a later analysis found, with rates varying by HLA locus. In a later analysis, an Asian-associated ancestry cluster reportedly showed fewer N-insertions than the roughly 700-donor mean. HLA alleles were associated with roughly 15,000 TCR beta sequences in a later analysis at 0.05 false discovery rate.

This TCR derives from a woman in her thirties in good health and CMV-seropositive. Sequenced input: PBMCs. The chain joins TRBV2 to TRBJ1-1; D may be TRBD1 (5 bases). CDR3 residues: CASSVLATENTEAFF. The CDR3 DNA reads TGTGCCAGCAGCGTCCTTGCGACAGAGAACACTGAAGCTTTCTTT.